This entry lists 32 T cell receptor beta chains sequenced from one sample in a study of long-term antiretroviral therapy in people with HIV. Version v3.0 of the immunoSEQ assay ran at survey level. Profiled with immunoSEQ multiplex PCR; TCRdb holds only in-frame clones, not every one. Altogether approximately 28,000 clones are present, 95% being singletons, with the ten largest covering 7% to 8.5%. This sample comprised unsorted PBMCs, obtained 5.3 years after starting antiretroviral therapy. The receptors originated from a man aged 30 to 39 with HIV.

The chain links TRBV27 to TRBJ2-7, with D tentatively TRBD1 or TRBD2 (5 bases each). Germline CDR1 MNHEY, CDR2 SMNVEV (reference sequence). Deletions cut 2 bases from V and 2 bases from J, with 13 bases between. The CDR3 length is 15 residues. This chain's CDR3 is CASSLRDVTTYEQYF. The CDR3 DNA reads TGTGCCAGCAGTTTACGGGACGTTACTACCTACGAGCAGTACTTC.

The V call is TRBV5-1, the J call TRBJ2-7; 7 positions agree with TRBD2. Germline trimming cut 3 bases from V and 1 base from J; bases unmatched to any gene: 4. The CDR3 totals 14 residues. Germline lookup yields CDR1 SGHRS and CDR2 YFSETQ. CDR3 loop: CASSWGGGSYEQYF. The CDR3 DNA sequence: TGCGCCAGCAGCTGGGGCGGGGGTTCCTACGAGCAGTACTTC.

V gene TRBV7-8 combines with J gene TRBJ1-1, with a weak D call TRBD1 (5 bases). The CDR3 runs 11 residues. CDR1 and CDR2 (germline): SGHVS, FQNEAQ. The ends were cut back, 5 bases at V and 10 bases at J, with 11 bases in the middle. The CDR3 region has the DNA TGTGCCAGCAGCCGGGGGGTGGGAGCTTTCTTT. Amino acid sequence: CASSRGVGAFF. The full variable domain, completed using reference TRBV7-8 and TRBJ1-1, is GAGVSQSPRYKVAKRGQDVALRCDPISGHVSLFWYQQALGQGPEFLTYFQNEAQLDKSGLPSDRFFAERPEGSVSTLKIQRTQQEDSAVYLCASSRGVGAFFGQGTRLTVV.

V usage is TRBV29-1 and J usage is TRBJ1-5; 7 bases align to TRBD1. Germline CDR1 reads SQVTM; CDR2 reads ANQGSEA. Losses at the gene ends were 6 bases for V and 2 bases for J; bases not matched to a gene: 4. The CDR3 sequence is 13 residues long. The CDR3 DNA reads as TGCAGCGTCCTTGGACAGGGCAATCAGCCCCAGCATTTT. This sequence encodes CSVLGQGNQPQHF.

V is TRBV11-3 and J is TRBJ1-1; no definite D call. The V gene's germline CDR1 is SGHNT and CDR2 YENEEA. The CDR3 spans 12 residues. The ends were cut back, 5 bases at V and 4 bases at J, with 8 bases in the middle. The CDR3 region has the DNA TGTGCCAGCAGCCGCGGCGGCACTGAAGCTTTCTTT. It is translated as CASSRGGTEAFF.

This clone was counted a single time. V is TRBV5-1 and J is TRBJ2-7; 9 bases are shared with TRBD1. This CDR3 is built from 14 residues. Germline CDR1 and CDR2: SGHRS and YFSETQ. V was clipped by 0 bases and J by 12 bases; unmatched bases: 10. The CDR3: CASSLAWTGEPTYF. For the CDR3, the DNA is TGCGCCAGCAGCTTGGCGTGGACAGGGGAACCTACGTACTTC.

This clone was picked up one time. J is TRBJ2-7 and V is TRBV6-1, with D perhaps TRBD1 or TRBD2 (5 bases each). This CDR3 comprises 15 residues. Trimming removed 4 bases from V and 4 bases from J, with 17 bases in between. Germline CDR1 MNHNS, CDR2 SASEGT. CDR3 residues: CASSAIRDGGYEQYF. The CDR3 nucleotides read TGTGCCAGCAGTGCTATCCGGGATGGGGGATACGAGCAGTACTTC.

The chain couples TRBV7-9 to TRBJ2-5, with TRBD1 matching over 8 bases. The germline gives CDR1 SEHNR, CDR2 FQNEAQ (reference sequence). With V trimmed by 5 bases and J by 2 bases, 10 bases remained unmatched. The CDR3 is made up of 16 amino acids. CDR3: CASSPWTGPMQETQYF. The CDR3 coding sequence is TGTGCCAGCAGCCCCTGGACAGGGCCTATGCAAGAGACCCAGTACTTC.

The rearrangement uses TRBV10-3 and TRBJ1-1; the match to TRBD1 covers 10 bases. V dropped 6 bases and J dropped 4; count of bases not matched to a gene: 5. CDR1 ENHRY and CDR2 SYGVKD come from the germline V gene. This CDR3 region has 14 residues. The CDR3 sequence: CAIRERTGGTEAFF. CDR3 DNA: TGTGCCATCAGGGAAAGGACAGGGGGCACTGAAGCTTTCTTT.

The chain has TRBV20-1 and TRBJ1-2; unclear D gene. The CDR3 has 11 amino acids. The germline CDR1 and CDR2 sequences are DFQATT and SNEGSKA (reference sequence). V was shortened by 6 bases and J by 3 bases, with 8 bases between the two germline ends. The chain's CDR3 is CSALVDYGYTF. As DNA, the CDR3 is TGCAGTGCCCTGGTGGACTATGGCTACACCTTC.

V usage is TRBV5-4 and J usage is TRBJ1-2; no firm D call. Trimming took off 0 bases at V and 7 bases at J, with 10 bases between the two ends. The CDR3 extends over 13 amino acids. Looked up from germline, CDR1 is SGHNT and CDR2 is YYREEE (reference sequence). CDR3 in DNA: TGTGCCAGCAGCTTGGGCGGGTCCGCTGGCTACACCTTC. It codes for CASSLGGSAGYTF.

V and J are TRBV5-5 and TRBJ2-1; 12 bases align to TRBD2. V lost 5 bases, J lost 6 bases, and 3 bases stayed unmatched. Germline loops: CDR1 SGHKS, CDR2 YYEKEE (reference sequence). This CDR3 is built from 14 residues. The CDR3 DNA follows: TGTGCCAGCAGGCTAGCGGGGGGGCTCAATGAGCAGTTCTTC. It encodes CASRLAGGLNEQFF.

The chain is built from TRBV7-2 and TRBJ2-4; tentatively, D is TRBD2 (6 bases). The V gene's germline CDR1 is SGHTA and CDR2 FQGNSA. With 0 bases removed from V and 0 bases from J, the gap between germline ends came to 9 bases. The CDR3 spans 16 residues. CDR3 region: CASSLAVAAAKNIQYF. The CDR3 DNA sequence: TGTGCCAGCAGCTTAGCGGTAGCGGCAGCCAAAAACATTCAGTACTTC.

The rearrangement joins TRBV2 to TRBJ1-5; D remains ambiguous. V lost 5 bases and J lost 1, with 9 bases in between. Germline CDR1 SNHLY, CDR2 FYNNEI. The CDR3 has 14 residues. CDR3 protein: CASSLEGSNQPQHF. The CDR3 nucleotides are TGTGCCAGCAGTCTGGAGGGAAGCAATCAGCCCCAGCATTTT.

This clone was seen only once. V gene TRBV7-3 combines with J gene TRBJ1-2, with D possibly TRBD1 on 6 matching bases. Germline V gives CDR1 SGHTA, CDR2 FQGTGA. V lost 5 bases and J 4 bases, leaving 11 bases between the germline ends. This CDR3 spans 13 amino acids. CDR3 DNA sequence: TGTGCCAGCAGCCTCGGGGGGGCCTATGGCTACACCTTC. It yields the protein CASSLGGAYGYTF. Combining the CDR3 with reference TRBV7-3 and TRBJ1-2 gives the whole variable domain GAGVSQTPSNKVTEKGKYVELRCDPISGHTALYWYRQSLGQGPEFLIYFQGTGAADDSGLPNDRFFAVRPEGSVSTLKIQRTERGDSAVYLCASSLGGAYGYTFGSGTRLTVV.

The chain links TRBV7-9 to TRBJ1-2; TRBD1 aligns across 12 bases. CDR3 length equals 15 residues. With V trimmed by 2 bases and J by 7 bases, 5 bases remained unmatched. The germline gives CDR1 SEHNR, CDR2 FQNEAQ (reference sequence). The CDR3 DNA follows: TGTGCCAGCAGCTTATCCGGGACAGGGGGCTCTGGCTACACCTTC. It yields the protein CASSLSGTGGSGYTF.

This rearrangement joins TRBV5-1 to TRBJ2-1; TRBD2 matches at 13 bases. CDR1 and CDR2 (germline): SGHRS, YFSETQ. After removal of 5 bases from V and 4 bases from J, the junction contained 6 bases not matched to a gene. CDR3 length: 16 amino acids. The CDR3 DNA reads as TGCGCCAGCAGACGGACTAGCGGGAGTCTGTACAATGAGCAGTTCTTC. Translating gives CASRRTSGSLYNEQFF.

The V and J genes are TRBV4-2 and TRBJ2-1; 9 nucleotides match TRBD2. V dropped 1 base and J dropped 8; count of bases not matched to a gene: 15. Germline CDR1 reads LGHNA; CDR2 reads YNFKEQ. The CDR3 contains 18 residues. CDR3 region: CASSQVKAGGPLKHEQFF. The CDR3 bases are TGTGCCAGCAGCCAAGTCAAGGCGGGAGGGCCCTTGAAACATGAGCAGTTCTTC.

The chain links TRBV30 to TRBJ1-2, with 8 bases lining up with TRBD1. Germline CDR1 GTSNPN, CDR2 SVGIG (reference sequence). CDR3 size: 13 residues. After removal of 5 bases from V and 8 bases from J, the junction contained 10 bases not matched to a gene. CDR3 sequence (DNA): TGTGCCTGGGGTAACAGGGGGAGCGACGGCTACACCTTC. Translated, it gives CAWGNRGSDGYTF.

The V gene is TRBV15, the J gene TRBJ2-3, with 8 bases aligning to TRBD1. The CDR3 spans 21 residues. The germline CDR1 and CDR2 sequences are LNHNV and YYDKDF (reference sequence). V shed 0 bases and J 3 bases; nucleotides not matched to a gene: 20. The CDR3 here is CATSRDPWWEKGQGTTDTQYF. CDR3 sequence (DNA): TGTGCCACCAGCAGAGATCCTTGGTGGGAGAAAGGACAGGGTACGACAGATACGCAGTATTTT.

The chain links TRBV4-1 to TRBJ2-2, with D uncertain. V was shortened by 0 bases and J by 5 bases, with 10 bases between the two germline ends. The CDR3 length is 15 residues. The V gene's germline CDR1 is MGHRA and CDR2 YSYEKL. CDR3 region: CASSQEGLRTGELFF. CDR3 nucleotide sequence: TGCGCCAGCAGCCAAGAAGGGCTAAGAACCGGGGAGCTGTTTTTT.

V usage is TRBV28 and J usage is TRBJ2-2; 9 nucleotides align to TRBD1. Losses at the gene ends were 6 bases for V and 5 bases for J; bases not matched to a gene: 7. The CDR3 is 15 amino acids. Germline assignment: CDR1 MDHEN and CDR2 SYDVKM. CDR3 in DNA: TGTGCCAGCAGCAACTCGGGACAGGGAACCGGGGAGCTGTTTTTT. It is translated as CASSNSGQGTGELFF.

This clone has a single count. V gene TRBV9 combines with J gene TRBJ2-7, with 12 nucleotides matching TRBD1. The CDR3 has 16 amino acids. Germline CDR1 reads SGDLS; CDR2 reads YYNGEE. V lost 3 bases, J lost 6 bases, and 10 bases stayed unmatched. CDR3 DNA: TGTGCCAGCAGCGCACACACCGGGACAGGGGGCCTCGAGCAGTACTTC. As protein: CASSAHTGTGGLEQYF.

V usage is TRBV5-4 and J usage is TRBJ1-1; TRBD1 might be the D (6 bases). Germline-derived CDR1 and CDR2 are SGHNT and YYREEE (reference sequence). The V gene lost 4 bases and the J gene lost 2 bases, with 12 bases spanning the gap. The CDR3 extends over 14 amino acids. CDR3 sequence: CASSAYRENTEAFF. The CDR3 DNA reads TGTGCCAGCAGCGCCTACAGGGAAAACACTGAAGCTTTCTTT.

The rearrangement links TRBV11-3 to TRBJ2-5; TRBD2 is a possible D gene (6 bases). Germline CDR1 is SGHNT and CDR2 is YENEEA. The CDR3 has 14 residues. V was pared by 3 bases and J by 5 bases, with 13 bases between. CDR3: CASSLGLGVETQYF. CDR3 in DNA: TGTGCCAGCAGCTTGGGACTCGGGGTGGAGACCCAGTACTTC.

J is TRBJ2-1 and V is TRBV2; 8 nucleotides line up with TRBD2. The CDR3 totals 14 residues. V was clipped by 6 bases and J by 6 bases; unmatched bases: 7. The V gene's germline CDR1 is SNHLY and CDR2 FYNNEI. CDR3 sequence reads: CASRGQREFNEQFF. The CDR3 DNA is TGTGCCAGCAGGGGGCAGCGGGAGTTCAATGAGCAGTTCTTC.

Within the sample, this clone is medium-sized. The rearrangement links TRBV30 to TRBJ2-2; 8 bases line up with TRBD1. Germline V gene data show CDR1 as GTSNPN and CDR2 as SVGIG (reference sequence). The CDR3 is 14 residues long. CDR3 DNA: TGTGCGGGACATGGGACAGGGAACACCGGGGAGCTGTTTTTT. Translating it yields CAGHGTGNTGELFF.

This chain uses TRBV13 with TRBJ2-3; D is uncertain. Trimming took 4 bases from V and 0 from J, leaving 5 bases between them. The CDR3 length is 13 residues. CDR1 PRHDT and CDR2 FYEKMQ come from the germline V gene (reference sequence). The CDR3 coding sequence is TGTGCCAGCAGCTCGGACAGCACAGATACGCAGTATTTT. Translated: CASSSDSTDTQYF. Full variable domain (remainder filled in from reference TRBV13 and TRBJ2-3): AAGVIQSPRHLIKEKRETATLKCYPIPRHDTVYWYQQGPGQDPQFLISFYEKMQSDKGSIPDRFSAQQFSDYHSELNMSSLELGDSALYFCASSSDSTDTQYFGPGTRLTVL.

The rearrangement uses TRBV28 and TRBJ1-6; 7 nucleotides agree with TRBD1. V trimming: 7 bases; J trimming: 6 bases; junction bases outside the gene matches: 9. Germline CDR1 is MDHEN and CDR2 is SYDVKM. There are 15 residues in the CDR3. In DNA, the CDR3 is TGTGCCAGCAACTATGACAGGGCGGGTAATTCACCCCTCCACTTT. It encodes CASNYDRAGNSPLHF.

The CDR3 DNA reads as TGTGCCAGCAGCTTATCCAGCTTCCCTTACGAGCAGTACTTC. It codes for CASSLSSFPYEQYF. The V gene is TRBV11-1, the J gene TRBJ2-5; D uncertain. The end of the DNA is better explained by TRBJ2-7, so the J call may be wrong. The germline V gene encodes CDR1 SGHAT and CDR2 FQDESV (reference sequence). The CDR3 extends over 14 amino acids.

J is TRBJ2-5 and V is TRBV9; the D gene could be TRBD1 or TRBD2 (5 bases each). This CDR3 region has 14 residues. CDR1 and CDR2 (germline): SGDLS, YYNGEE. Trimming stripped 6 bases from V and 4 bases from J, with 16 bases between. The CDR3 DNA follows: TGTGCCAGCACGGGACCGGCGGGTGGAGAGACCCAGTACTTC. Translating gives CASTGPAGGETQYF. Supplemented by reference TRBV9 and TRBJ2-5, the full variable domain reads DSGVTQTPKHLITATGQRVTLRCSPRSGDLSVYWYQQSLDQGLQFLIQYYNGEERAKGNILERFSAQQFPDLHSELNLSSLELGDSALYFCASTGPAGGETQYFGPGTRLLVL.

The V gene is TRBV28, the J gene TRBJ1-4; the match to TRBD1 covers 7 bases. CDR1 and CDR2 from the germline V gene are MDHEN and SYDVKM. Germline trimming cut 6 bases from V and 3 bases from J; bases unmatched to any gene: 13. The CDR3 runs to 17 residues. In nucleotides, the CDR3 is TGTGCCAGCAGCAGGGGGGGTCTACAGTGGGCTAATGAAAAACTGTTTTTT. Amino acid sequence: CASSRGGLQWANEKLFF.